What follows is one T cell receptor (beta chain) and its context. The antigen remains unidentified. The PCR was carried out with 60 Vbeta primers and 13 Jbeta primers. Per the authors' pipeline: An analysis performed later counted 75 million to 80 million unique TCR beta chains (roughly 11 million of them shared). Assay: immunoSEQ multiplex PCR; the TCRdb copy retains only in-frame clones and omits some. That table gives V, J and clone size, and the DNA gave D and trimming. The data contain around 160,000 clones, 68% of them singletons. The entry originates in a study of cytomegalovirus exposure and HLA in healthy donors. General study points: Reports described diagnosis of cytomegalovirus status by the classifier as highly specific and sensitive. Later analysis identified a missense DCLRE1C variant that was linked to TCR beta V- and J-gene trimming.

The CDR3 runs 14 residues. V shed 3 bases and J shed 3 bases, with 13 bases lying between them. The V gene's germline CDR1 is SGHRS and CDR2 YFSETQ. Unrecorded immune exposure was likely among donors, who were nominally healthy when sampled. V is TRBV5-1 and J is TRBJ2-7; a weak D match, TRBD1 (7 bases). The sequencing sample was made of PBMCs. The source of this sequence is a woman aged 18-29 years in good health and CMV-seropositive. In nucleotides, the CDR3 is TGCGCCAGCAGCTCTTGGGGGGACAGCTACGAGCAGTACTTC. Translated, it gives CASSSWGDSYEQYF.